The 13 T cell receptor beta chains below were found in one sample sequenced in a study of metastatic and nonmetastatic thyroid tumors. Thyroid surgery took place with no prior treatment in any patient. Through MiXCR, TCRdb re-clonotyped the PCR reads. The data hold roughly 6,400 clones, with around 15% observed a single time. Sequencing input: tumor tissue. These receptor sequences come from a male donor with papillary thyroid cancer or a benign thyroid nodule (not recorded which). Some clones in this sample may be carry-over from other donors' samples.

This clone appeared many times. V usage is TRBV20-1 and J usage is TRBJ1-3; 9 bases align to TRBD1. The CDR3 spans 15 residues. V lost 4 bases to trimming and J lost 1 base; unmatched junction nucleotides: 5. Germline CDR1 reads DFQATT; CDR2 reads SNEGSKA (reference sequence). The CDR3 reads CSANPQGASGNTIYF. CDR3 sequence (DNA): TGCAGTGCTAATCCACAGGGGGCATCTGGAAACACCATATATTTT.

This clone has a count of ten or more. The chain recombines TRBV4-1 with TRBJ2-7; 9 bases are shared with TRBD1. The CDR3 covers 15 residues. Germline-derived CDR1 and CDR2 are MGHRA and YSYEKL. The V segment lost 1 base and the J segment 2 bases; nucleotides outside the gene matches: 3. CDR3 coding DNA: TGCGCCAGCAGCCAAGGACAGGGGGGTACCTACGAGCAGTACTTC. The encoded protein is CASSQGQGGTYEQYF.

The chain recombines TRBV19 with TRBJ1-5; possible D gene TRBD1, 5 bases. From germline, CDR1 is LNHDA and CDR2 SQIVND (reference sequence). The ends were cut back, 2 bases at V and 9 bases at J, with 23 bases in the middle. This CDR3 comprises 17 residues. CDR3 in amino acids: CASSIPPGGDRGRPQHF. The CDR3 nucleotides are TGTGCCAGTAGTATACCTCCGGGGGGGGATAGGGGACGGCCCCAGCATTTT.

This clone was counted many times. CDR3 residues: CASRSTAETQYF. For the CDR3, the DNA is TGTGCCAGCAGATCCACTGCTGAGACCCAGTACTTC. This rearrangement joins TRBV5-7 to TRBJ2-5; D gene unclear. TRBV5-7 is given ORF status, its function remaining uncertain. This CDR3 has 12 amino acids. The V end lost 5 bases, the J end lost 5 bases, and 10 bases lay between the germline ends.

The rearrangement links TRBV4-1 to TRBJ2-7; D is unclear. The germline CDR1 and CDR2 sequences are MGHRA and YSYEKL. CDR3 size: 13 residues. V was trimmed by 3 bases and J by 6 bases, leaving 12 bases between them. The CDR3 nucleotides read TGCGCCAGCAGCCAGGTAGGGTTGGGCGAGCAGTACTTC. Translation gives CASSQVGLGEQYF.

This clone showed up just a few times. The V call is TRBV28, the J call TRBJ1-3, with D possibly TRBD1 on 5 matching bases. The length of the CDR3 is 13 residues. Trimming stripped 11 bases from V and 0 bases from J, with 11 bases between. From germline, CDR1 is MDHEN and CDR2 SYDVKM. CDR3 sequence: CALRASSGNTIYF. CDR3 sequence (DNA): TGTGCCCTCAGGGCAAGCTCTGGAAACACCATATATTTT.

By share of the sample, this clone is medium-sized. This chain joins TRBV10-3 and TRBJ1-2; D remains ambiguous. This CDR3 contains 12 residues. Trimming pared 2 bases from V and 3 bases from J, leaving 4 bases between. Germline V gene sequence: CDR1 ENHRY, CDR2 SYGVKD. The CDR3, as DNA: TGTGCCATCAGTGAGGGGGACTATGGCTACACCTTC. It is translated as CAISEGDYGYTF.

The CDR3 sequence: CASSKDRGVWGYTF. The CDR3 bases are TGTGCCAGCAGCAAGGACAGGGGTGTTTGGGGCTACACCTTC. The chain couples TRBV3-1 to TRBJ1-2, with 9 nucleotides matching TRBD1. This CDR3 contains 14 residues. Germline V CDR1 and CDR2: LGHDT, YNNKEL (reference sequence). J gave up 8 bases and V 5 bases, and 9 bases lay outside the gene matches.

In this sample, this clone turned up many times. The CDR3 nucleotides read TGTGCCACCCGGTTGGGCGTGCGGGATGAAAAACTGTTTTTT. Residues: CATRLGVRDEKLFF. The chain carries TRBV6-1 and TRBJ1-4; D remains unclear. Per germline, CDR1 MNHNS and CDR2 SASEGT. The CDR3 is 14 amino acids. The V and J ends lost 10 bases and 6 bases respectively, with 18 bases between them.

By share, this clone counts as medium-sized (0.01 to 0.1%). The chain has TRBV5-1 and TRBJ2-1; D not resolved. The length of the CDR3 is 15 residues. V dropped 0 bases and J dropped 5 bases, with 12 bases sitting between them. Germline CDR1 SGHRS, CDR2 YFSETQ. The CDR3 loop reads CASSLAQTVDNEQFF. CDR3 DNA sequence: TGCGCCAGCAGCTTGGCCCAAACTGTAGACAATGAGCAGTTCTTC. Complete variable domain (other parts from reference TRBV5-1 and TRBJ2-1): KAGVTQTPRYLIKTRGQQVTLSCSPISGHRSVSWYQQTPGQGLQFLFEYFSETQRNKGNFPGRFSGRQFSNSRSEMNVSTLELGDSALYLCASSLAQTVDNEQFFGPGTRLTVL.

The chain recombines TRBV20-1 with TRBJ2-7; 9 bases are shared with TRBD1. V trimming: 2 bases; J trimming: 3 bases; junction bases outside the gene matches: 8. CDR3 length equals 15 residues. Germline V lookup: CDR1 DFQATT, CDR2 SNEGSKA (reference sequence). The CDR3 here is CSARNPPGQGYEQYF. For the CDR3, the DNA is TGCAGTGCTAGAAACCCTCCGGGACAGGGCTACGAGCAGTACTTC.

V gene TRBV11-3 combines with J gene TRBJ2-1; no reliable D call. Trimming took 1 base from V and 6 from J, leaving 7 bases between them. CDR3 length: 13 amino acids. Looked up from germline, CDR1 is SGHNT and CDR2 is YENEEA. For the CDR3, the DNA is TGTGCCAGCAGCTTAGCCCCCGGCAATGAGCAGTTCTTC. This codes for CASSLAPGNEQFF.

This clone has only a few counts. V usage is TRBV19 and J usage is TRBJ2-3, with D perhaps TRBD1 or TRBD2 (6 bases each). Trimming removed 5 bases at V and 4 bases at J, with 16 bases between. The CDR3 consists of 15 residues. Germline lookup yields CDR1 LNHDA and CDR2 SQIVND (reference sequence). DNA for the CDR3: TGTGCCAGTAGTGTAGGGGGGAGTAACGCAGATACGCAGTATTTT. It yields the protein CASSVGGSNADTQYF.